These T cell receptor beta chains were read from a single sample in a study of cytomegalovirus exposure and HLA in healthy donors. Generated by immunoSEQ multiplex PCR, the TCRdb table keeps only in-frame clones and is missing some. This sample yields under 200,000 clones, of which just over 75% are seen a single time; 2% to 2.5% belongs to the top ten. The specimen was PBMCs. The receptors come from a woman aged 25-40 years in good health and CMV-seropositive. CDR3s include the opening cysteine and the closing phenylalanine or tryptophan. A D gene is named only where the DNA matches it firmly. Not all rows give a size; the values are once, few, many and, for expanded clones, a class.

clone_size: NA; v_call: TRBV6-6; j_call: TRBJ2-2; d_call: TRBD2; cdr3_aa: CASSSLAGENTGELFF; cdr3_nt: TGTGCCAGCAGTTCCTTAGCGGGGGAGAACACCGGGGAGCTGTTTTTT
clone_size: once; v_call: TRBV30; j_call: TRBJ1-2; d_call: NA; cdr3_aa: CAWSAFHNSGVYGYTF; cdr3_nt: TGTGCCTGGAGTGCTTTCCATAATTCAGGGGTTTACGGCTACACCTTC
clone_size: NA; v_call: TRBV7-2; j_call: TRBJ2-1; d_call: TRBD2; cdr3_aa: CASSPWVGTSGYNEQFF; cdr3_nt: TGTGCCAGCAGCCCATGGGTAGGGACTAGCGGCTACAATGAGCAGTTCTTC
clone_size: few; v_call: TRBV19; j_call: TRBJ2-3; d_call: TRBD2; cdr3_aa: CASSFGRDTDTQYF; cdr3_nt: TGTGCCAGTAGTTTCGGGAGGGACACAGATACGCAGTATTTT
clone_size: many; v_call: TRBV5-5; j_call: TRBJ1-1; d_call: NA; cdr3_aa: CASSLGQLEAFF; cdr3_nt: TGTGCCAGCAGCTTGGGACAGCTTGAAGCTTTCTTT
clone_size: NA; v_call: TRBV9; j_call: TRBJ2-3; d_call: NA; cdr3_aa: CASSGREWSTDTQYF; cdr3_nt: TGTGCCAGCAGCGGACGGGAGTGGAGCACAGATACGCAGTATTTT
clone_size: NA; v_call: TRBV5-1; j_call: TRBJ1-1; d_call: TRBD1; cdr3_aa: CASSFSGGTEAFF; cdr3_nt: TGCGCCAGCAGCTTTTCAGGGGGAACTGAAGCTTTCTTT
clone_size: NA; v_call: TRBV30; j_call: TRBJ2-2; d_call: TRBD1; cdr3_aa: CAWSALGTGSGELFF; cdr3_nt: TGTGCCTGGAGTGCCTTGGGGACAGGGTCCGGGGAGCTGTTTTTT
clone_size: NA; v_call: TRBV2; j_call: TRBJ2-7; d_call: TRBD2; cdr3_aa: CASRLAAIYEQYF; cdr3_nt: TGTGCCAGCAGACTAGCGGCTATCTACGAGCAGTACTTC
clone_size: NA; v_call: TRBV27; j_call: TRBJ2-2; d_call: NA; cdr3_aa: CASSPRGGELFF; cdr3_nt: TGTGCCAGCAGTCCCAGAGGGGGGGAGCTGTTTTTT
clone_size: NA; v_call: TRBV5-6; j_call: TRBJ2-2; d_call: NA; cdr3_aa: CASSLAGYGELFF; cdr3_nt: TGTGCCAGCAGCTTGGCCGGGTACGGGGAGCTGTTTTTT
clone_size: NA; v_call: TRBV30; j_call: TRBJ1-3; d_call: NA; cdr3_aa: CAWGRNTIYF; cdr3_nt: TGTGCCTGGGGGCGAAACACCATATATTTT
clone_size: NA; v_call: TRBV5-1; j_call: TRBJ1-1; d_call: TRBD1; cdr3_aa: CASSQDRAFMNTEAFF; cdr3_nt: TGCGCCAGCAGCCAAGACAGGGCCTTCATGAACACTGAAGCTTTCTTT
clone_size: NA; v_call: TRBV30; j_call: TRBJ1-1; d_call: NA; cdr3_aa: CAWSASGWGTEAFF; cdr3_nt: TGTGCCTGGAGTGCATCAGGGTGGGGCACTGAAGCTTTCTTT